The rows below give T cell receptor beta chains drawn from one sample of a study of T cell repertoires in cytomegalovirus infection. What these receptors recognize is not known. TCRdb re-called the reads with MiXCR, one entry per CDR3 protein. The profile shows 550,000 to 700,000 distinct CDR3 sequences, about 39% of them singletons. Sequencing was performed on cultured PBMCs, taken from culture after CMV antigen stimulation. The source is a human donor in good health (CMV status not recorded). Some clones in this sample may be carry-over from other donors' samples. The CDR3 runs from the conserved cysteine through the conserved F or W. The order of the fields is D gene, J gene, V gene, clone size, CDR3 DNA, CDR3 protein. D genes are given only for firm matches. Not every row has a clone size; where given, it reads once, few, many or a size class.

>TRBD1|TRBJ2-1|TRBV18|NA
TGTGCCAGCTCACCACGGCGGGCCCAGGGGGACAATGAGCAGTTCTTC
CASSPRRAQGDNEQFF
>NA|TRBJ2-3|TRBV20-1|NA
TGCAGTGCTCGGGGAGGGGGTGATACGCAGTATTTT
CSARGGGDTQYF
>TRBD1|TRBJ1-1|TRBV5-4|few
TGTGCCAGCAGGTCGGGACAGGGCGCACTCAACACTGAAGCTTTCTTT
CASRSGQGALNTEAFF
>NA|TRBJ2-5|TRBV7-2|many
TGTGCCAGCAGCTTCCGGGGCGAGACCCAGTACTTC
CASSFRGETQYF
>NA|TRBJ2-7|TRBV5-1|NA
TGCGCCAGCAGCTTGTCTAGCTCCGGGGACGAGCAGTACTTC
CASSLSSSGDEQYF
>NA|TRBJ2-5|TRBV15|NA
TGTGCCACCAGCAACACAGGAGGGGAGACCCAGTACTTC
CATSNTGGETQYF
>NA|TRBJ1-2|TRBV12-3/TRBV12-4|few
TGTGCCAGCAGTTTGAGCTTCTATGGCTACACCTTC
CASSLSFYGYTF
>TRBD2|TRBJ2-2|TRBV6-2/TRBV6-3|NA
TGTGCCAGCGGGGCTTTTCGCGGGAGGGCCTACACCGGGGAGCTGTTTTTT
CASGAFRGRAYTGELFF
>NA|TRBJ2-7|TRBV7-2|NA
TGTGCCAGCAGCTTCCGACATACGAACTACGAGCAGTACTTC
CASSFRHTNYEQYF
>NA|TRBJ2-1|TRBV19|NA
TGTGCCAGTAGAGTTCCCGGTGGGTACCTAATAAATGAGCAGTTCTTC
CASRVPGGYLINEQFF
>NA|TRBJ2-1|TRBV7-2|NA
TGTGCCAGCAGCTTGAATAGGGGCTTCAATGAGCAGTTCTTC
CASSLNRGFNEQFF
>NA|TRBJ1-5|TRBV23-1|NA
TGCGCCAGCAGTAGCGGGTGGGGCAATCAGCCCCAGCATTTT
CASSSGWGNQPQHF
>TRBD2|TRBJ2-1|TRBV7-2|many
TGTGCCAGCAGCTTAGGGGCGGGGGGCTTACTCTTCTCCTACAATGAGCAGTTCTTC
CASSLGAGGLLFSYNEQFF
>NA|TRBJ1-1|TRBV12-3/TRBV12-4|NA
TGTGCCAGCAGTTTAATGGCGAACACTGAAGCTTTCTTT
CASSLMANTEAFF
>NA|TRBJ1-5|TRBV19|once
TGTGCCAGTCGGTCCGGAGTAGCTTATAGCAATCAGCCCCAGCATTTT
CASRSGVAYSNQPQHF
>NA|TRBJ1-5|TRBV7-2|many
TGTGCCAGCAGCTTGAGTCCAATACAGCCCCAGCATTTT
CASSLSPIQPQHF
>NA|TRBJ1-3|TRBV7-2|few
TGTGCCAGCAGCTTAGCGGTGGCACGTGATAACACCATATATTTT
CASSLAVARDNTIYF
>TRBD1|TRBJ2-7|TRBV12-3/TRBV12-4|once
TGTGCCAGCAGTCCCGACAGGGGACACTACGAGCAGTACTTC
CASSPDRGHYEQYF
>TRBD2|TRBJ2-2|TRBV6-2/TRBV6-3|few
TGTGCCAGCAACGGGCTAGCGGGGGTCATCAACACCGGGGAGCTGTTTTTT
CASNGLAGVINTGELFF
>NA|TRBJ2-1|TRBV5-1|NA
TGCGCCAGCAGCTTGGCGCCTCTGGGGGCAGGCAATGAGCAGTTCTTC
CASSLAPLGAGNEQFF
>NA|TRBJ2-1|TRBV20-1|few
TGCAGTGCTAGTCTCCGGAATGAGCAGTTCTTC
CSASLRNEQFF
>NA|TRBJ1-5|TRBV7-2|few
TGTGCCAGCAGCTTAAGGTGGGACCCTACTCAGCCCCAGCATTTT
CASSLRWDPTQPQHF